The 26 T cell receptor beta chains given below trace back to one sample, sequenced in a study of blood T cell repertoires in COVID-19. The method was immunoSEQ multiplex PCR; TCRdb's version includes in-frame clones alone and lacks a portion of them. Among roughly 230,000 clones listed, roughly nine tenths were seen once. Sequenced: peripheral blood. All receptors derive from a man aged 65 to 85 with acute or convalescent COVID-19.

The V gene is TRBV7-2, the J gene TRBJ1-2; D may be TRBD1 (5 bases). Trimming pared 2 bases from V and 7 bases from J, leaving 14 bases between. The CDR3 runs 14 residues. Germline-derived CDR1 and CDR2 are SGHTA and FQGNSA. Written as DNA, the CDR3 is TGTGCCAGCAGCTTATCAGGAGGGGCGCGTGGCTACACCTTC. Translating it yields CASSLSGGARGYTF.

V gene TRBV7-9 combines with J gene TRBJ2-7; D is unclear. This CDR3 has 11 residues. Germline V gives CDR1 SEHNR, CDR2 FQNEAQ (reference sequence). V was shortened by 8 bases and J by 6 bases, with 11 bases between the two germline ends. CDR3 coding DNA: TGTGCCAGCGGTGAGTTTAGCGAGCAGTACTTC. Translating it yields CASGEFSEQYF.

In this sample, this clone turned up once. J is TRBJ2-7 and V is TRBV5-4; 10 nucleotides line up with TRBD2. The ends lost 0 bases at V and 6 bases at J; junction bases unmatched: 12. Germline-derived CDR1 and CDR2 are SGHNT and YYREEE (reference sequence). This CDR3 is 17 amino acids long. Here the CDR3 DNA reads TGTGCCAGCAGCTTGGGACCTCTAGCGGGAGTAGGGCGCGAGCAGTACTTC. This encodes CASSLGPLAGVGREQYF.

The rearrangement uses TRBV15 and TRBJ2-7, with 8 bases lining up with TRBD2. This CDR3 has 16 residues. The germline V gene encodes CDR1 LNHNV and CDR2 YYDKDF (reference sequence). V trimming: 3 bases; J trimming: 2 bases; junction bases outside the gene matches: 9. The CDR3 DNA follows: TGTGCCACCAGCAGGCTGACTAGCGCTCGAACCTACGAGCAGTACTTC. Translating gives CATSRLTSARTYEQYF. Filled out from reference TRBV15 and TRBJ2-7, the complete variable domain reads DAMVIQNPRYQVTQFGKPVTLSCSQTLNHNVMYWYQQKSSQAPKLLFHYYDKDFNNEADTPDNFQSRRPNTSFCFLDIRSPGLGDTAMYLCATSRLTSARTYEQYFGPGTRLTVT.

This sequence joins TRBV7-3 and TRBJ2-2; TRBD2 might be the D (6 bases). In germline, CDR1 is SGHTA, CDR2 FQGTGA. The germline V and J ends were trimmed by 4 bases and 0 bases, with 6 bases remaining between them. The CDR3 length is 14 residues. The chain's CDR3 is CASSWGANTGELFF. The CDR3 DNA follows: TGTGCCAGCAGCTGGGGGGCGAACACCGGGGAGCTGTTTTTT.

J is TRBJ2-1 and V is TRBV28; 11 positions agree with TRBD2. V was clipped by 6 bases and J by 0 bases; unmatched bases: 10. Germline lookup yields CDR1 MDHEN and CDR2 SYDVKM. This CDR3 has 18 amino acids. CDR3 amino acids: CASRPGLAGSFSYNEQFF. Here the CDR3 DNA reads TGTGCCAGCAGACCTGGACTAGCGGGCTCGTTCTCCTACAATGAGCAGTTCTTC. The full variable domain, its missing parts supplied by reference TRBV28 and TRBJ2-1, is DVKVTQSSRYLVKRTGEKVFLECVQDMDHENMFWYRQDPGLGLRLIYFSYDVKMKEKGDIPEGYSVSREKKERFSLILESASTNQTSMYLCASRPGLAGSFSYNEQFFGPGTRLTVL.

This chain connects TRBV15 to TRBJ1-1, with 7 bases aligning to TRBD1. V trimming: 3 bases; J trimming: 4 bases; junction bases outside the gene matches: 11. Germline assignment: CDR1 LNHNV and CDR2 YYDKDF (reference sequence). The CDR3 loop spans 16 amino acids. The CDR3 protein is CATSRVRGTGVTEAFF. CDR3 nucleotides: TGTGCCACCAGCAGGGTTCGGGGAACAGGGGTCACTGAAGCTTTCTTT.

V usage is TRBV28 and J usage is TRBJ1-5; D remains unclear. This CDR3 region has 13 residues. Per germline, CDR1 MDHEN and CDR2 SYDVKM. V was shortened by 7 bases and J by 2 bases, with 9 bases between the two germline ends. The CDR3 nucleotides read TGTGCCAGCAAAGACACAGGCAATCAGCCCCAGCATTTT. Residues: CASKDTGNQPQHF.

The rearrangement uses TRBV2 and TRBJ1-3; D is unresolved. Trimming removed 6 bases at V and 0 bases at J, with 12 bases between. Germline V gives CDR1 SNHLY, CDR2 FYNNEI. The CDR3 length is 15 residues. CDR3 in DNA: TGTGCCAGCAGACAACAGTCCCTCTCTGGAAACACCATATATTTT. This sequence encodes CASRQQSLSGNTIYF.

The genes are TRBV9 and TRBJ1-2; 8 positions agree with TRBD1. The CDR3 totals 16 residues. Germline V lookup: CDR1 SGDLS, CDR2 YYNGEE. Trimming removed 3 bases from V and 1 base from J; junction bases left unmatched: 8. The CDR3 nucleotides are TGTGCCAGCAGCGACGGGACAGGCGACTTTAACTATGGCTACACCTTC. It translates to CASSDGTGDFNYGYTF.

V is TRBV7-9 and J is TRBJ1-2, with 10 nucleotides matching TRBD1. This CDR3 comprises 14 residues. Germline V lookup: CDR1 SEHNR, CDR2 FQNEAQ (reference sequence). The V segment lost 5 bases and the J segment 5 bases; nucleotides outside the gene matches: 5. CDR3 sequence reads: CASSPDRGIYGYTF. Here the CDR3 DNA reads TGTGCCAGCAGCCCGGACAGGGGGATATATGGCTACACCTTC.

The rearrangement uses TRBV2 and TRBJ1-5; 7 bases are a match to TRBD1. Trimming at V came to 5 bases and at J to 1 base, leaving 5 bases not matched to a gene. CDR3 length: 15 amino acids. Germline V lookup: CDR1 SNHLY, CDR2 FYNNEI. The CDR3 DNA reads TGTGCCAGCAGTAATACAGGGGCGAGCAATCAGCCCCAGCATTTT. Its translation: CASSNTGASNQPQHF.

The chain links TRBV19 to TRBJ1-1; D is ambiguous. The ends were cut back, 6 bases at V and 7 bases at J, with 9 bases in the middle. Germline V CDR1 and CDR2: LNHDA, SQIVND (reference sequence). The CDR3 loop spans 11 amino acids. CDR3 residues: CASRSSVEAFF. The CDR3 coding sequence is TGTGCCAGTAGGTCGTCTGTTGAAGCTTTCTTT.

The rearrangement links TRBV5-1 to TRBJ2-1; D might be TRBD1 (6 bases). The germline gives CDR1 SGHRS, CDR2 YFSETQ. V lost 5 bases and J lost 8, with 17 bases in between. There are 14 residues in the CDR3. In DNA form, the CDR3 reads TGCGCCAGCAGTTTCCGGACAGTGACTCATGAGCAGTTCTTC. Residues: CASSFRTVTHEQFF.

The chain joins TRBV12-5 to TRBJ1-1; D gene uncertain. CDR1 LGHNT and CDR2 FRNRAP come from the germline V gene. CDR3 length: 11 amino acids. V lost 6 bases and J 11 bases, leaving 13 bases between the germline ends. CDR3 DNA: TGTGCTAGTGGCGAAGAGGCCGCCGCTTTCTTT. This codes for CASGEEAAAFF.

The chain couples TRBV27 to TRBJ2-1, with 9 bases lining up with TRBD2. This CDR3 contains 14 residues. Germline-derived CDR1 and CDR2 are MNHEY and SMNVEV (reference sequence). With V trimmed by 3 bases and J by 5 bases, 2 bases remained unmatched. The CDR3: CASSLTSGNNEQFF. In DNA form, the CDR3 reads TGTGCCAGCAGTTTGACTAGCGGAAACAATGAGCAGTTCTTC.

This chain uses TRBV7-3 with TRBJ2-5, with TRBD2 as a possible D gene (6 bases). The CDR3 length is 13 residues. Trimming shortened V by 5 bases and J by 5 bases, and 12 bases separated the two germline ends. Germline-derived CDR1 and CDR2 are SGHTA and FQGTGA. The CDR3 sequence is CASSRDLKETQYF. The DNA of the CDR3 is TGTGCCAGCAGCCGGGACTTGAAGGAGACCCAGTACTTC.

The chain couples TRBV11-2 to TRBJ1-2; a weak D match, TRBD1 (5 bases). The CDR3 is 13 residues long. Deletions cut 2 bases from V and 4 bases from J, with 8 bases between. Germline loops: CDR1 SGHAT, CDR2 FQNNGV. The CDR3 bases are TGTGCCAGCAGCTTACAGGACACCTATGGCTACACCTTC. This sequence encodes CASSLQDTYGYTF.

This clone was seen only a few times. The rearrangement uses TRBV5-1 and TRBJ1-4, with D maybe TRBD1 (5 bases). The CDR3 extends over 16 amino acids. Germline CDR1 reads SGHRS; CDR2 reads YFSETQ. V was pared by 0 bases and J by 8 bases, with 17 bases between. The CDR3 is CASSLEWGRVKEKLFF. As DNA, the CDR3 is TGCGCCAGCAGCTTGGAGTGGGGCAGGGTAAAGGAAAAACTGTTTTTT.

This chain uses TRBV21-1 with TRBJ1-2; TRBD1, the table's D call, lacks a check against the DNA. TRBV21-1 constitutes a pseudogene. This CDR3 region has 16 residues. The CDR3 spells CASRHQGALSNYGYTF. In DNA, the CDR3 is TGTGCCAGCAGACACCAGGGGGCGCTGAGTAACTATGGCTACACCTTC.

The CDR3 DNA reads as TGTGCCAGCAGTCCCGGGACATCACAGCCCCAGCATTTT. It codes for CASSPGTSQPQHF. The chain combines TRBV6-6 with TRBJ1-5; weak D call: TRBD1 (6 bases). Germline CDR1 and CDR2: MNHNY and SVGAGI (reference sequence). CDR3 length equals 13 residues. V lost 5 bases to trimming and J lost 7 bases, with 12 bases between them.

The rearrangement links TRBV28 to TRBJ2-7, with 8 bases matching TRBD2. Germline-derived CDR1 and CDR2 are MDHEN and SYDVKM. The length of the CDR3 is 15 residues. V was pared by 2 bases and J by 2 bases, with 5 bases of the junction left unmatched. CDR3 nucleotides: TGTGCCAGCAGTTTAATAGCCGGGGGGGCCTACGAGCAGTACTTC. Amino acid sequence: CASSLIAGGAYEQYF. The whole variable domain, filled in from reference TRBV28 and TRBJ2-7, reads DVKVTQSSRYLVKRTGEKVFLECVQDMDHENMFWYRQDPGLGLRLIYFSYDVKMKEKGDIPEGYSVSREKKERFSLILESASTNQTSMYLCASSLIAGGAYEQYFGPGTRLTVT.

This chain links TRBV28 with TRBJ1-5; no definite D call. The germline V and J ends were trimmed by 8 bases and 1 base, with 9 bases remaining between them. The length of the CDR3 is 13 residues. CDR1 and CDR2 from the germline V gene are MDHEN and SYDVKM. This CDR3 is CASGQRSNQPQHF. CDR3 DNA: TGTGCCAGCGGGCAGAGAAGCAATCAGCCCCAGCATTTT.

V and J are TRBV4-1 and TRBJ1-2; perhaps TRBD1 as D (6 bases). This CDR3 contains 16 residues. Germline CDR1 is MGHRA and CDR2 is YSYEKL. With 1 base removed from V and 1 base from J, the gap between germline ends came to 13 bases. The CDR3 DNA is TGCGCCAGCAGCCAAGGTTGGGGGGGGCGTAACTATGGCTACACCTTC. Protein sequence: CASSQGWGGRNYGYTF.

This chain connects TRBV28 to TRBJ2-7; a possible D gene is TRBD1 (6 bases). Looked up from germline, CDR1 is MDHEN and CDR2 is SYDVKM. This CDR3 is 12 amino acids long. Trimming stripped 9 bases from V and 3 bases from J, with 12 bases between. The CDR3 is CASRDTHYEQYF. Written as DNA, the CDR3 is TGTGCCAGTCGGGACACACACTACGAGCAGTACTTC. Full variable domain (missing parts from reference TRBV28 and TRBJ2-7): DVKVTQSSRYLVKRTGEKVFLECVQDMDHENMFWYRQDPGLGLRLIYFSYDVKMKEKGDIPEGYSVSREKKERFSLILESASTNQTSMYLCASRDTHYEQYFGPGTRLTVT.

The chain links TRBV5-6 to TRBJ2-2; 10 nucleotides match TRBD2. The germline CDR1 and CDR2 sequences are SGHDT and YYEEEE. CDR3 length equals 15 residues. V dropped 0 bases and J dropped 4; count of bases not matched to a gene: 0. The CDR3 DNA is TGTGCCAGCAGCTTGGAGCGGGGGGGCACCGGGGAGCTGTTTTTT. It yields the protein CASSLERGGTGELFF.